This T cell receptor beta chain was retrieved from a study of monozygotic twins with inflammatory bowel disease. Using the 5' RACE reads, TCRdb records one entry per CDR3 protein without DNA. There are about 130,000 distinct CDR3 sequences in the sample, with around 1.2% held by the top ten. Study results and limitations: Patients got different immunosuppressive treatments, which may have made their repertoires more variable. Clonotype overlap with others was lower in IBD patients than in healthy twins, a difference that was greatest with disease activity.

In regard to this clonotype: No antigen is known for it.

Germline V gene lookup returns CDR1 DFQATT and CDR2 SNEGSKA (reference sequence). This CDR3 region has 14 residues. The chain recombines TRBV20-1 with TRBJ2-3; absent DNA, TCRdb's TRBD1 call cannot be checked. The TCR was taken from a human donor with ulcerative colitis or Crohn's disease, or a healthy co-twin of an affected twin (not recorded which). Sequencing was done on a sample of blood. This CDR3 is CSAIAGTSTDTQYF.